A selection of T cell receptor beta chains follows, all from one sample in a study of CD4 T cells in relation to SARS-CoV-2 and coronaviruses. The antigens these receptors bind are not known. The table came from immunoSEQ multiplex PCR; TCRdb's copy has only in-frame clones and leaves some out. Of some 30,000 clones in the sample, about 70% were seen once. Sequenced material: CD4+ T cells from PBMCs, cultured in vitro. These TCRs come from a human donor in good health. CDR3s include the opening cysteine and the closing phenylalanine or tryptophan. The D gene is left open where the match is weak. Part of the rows lack a size; the others show once, few, many or a class for expanded clones.

j_gene: TRBJ2-7; d_gene: -; abundance: few; v_gene: TRBV3-1/TRBV3-2; len: 15; CDR3nt: TGTGCCAGCAGCCAAGACCATCGGGGAACCTACGAGCAGTACTTC; CDR3aa: CASSQDHRGTYEQYF
j_gene: TRBJ2-1; d_gene: -; abundance: few; v_gene: TRBV2; len: 15; CDR3nt: TGTGCCAGCAGTGTCCGGCGGCACTCCTACAATGAGCAGTTCTTC; CDR3aa: CASSVRRHSYNEQFF
j_gene: TRBJ1-2; d_gene: -; abundance: -; v_gene: TRBV9; len: 14; CDR3nt: TGTGCCAGCAGCAAAGATGGGAGTTCCGTCGGCTACACCTTC; CDR3aa: CASSKDGSSVGYTF
j_gene: TRBJ1-5; d_gene: -; abundance: -; v_gene: TRBV6-2/TRBV6-3; len: 16; CDR3nt: TGTGCCAGCAGTTTATCACAGGGCTTTCACAATCAGCCCCAGCATTTT; CDR3aa: CASSLSQGFHNQPQHF
j_gene: TRBJ1-1; d_gene: -; abundance: few; v_gene: TRBV5-4; len: 14; CDR3nt: TGTGCCAGCAGCTCGGGACTGATGAACACTGAAGCTTTCTTT; CDR3aa: CASSSGLMNTEAFF
j_gene: TRBJ1-1; d_gene: -; abundance: once; v_gene: TRBV7-8; len: 16; CDR3nt: TGTGCCAGCAGCTTACCGCGCAGGTTAGGGAACACTGAAGCTTTCTTT; CDR3aa: CASSLPRRLGNTEAFF
j_gene: TRBJ2-1; d_gene: TRBD1; abundance: -; v_gene: TRBV7-3; len: 14; CDR3nt: TGTGCCAGCAGTTGGACAGGGAGAGACAATGAGCAGTTCTTC; CDR3aa: CASSWTGRDNEQFF
j_gene: TRBJ2-7; d_gene: -; abundance: -; v_gene: TRBV5-1; len: 14; CDR3nt: TGCGCCAGCAGCTTGAGGGGGACCCCCTACGAGCAGTACTTC; CDR3aa: CASSLRGTPYEQYF
j_gene: TRBJ1-2; d_gene: -; abundance: -; v_gene: TRBV7-8; len: 14; CDR3nt: TGTGCCAGCAGCCGAGCTCGCGGGGCCTATGGCTACACCTTC; CDR3aa: CASSRARGAYGYTF
j_gene: TRBJ1-2; d_gene: TRBD1; abundance: few; v_gene: TRBV18; len: 15; CDR3nt: TGTGCCAGCTCAATCTACAGGGGATTCATTTATGGCTACACCTTC; CDR3aa: CASSIYRGFIYGYTF
j_gene: TRBJ1-5; d_gene: -; abundance: -; v_gene: TRBV7-6; len: 16; CDR3nt: TGTGCCAGCAGTCCAAGGTACGGGGGTTCGAACCAGCCCCAGCATTTT; CDR3aa: CASSPRYGGSNQPQHF
j_gene: TRBJ2-1; d_gene: -; abundance: -; v_gene: TRBV6-5; len: 15; CDR3nt: TGTGCCACCCGCCCCTTAGGGGATATCACGAATGAGCAGTTCTTC; CDR3aa: CATRPLGDITNEQFF
j_gene: TRBJ2-5; d_gene: -; abundance: once; v_gene: TRBV28; len: 15; CDR3nt: TGTGCCAGCAGTCCAGTCGTGGGGAGGAGGGAGACCCAGTACTTC; CDR3aa: CASSPVVGRRETQYF
j_gene: TRBJ2-5; d_gene: -; abundance: -; v_gene: TRBV14; len: 12; CDR3nt: TGTGCCAGCAGCACGTACCAAGAGACCCAGTACTTC; CDR3aa: CASSTYQETQYF
j_gene: TRBJ2-1; d_gene: TRBD1; abundance: once; v_gene: TRBV7-9; len: 16; CDR3nt: TGTGCCAGCTTTCGAACCGGGACAGGGGGATACAATGAGCAGTTCTTC; CDR3aa: CASFRTGTGGYNEQFF
j_gene: TRBJ2-3; d_gene: -; abundance: once; v_gene: TRBV7-2; len: 13; CDR3nt: TGTGCCAGCAGCTTAGAGTCGAGGGATACGCAGTATTTT; CDR3aa: CASSLESRDTQYF
j_gene: TRBJ2-3; d_gene: TRBD1; abundance: -; v_gene: TRBV5-1; len: 17; CDR3nt: TGCGCCAGCAGCCCAAATACAGGGGGCGCTGGGGCAGATACGCAGTATTTT; CDR3aa: CASSPNTGGAGADTQYF
j_gene: TRBJ2-7; d_gene: TRBD2; abundance: once; v_gene: TRBV9; len: 16; CDR3nt: TGTGCCAGCAGCGTAGGAGCTAGCGGGACGTACTACGAGCAGTACTTC; CDR3aa: CASSVGASGTYYEQYF
j_gene: TRBJ1-2; d_gene: -; abundance: -; v_gene: TRBV4-3; len: 15; CDR3nt: TGCGCCAGCAGCCAAGAGATCGGCATCAACTATGGCTACACCTTC; CDR3aa: CASSQEIGINYGYTF
j_gene: TRBJ1-3; d_gene: -; abundance: few; v_gene: TRBV4-3; len: 14; CDR3nt: TGCGCCAGCAGCCCCGGGAACTCTGGAAACACCATATATTTT; CDR3aa: CASSPGNSGNTIYF
j_gene: TRBJ1-1; d_gene: TRBD1; abundance: -; v_gene: TRBV5-4; len: 18; CDR3nt: TGTGCCAGCAGCCGCGGGGCACCGGGACAGGGGGGGAACACTGAAGCTTTCTTT; CDR3aa: CASSRGAPGQGGNTEAFF
j_gene: TRBJ1-3; d_gene: -; abundance: -; v_gene: TRBV19; len: 13; CDR3nt: TGTGCCAGTATGAAGGTGGCCGGAAACACCATATATTTT; CDR3aa: CASMKVAGNTIYF
j_gene: TRBJ2-2; d_gene: -; abundance: -; v_gene: TRBV10-3; len: 16; CDR3nt: TGTGCCATCAGTGAGTCGAGGAAGGCTAGCATCGGGGAGCTGTTTTTT; CDR3aa: CAISESRKASIGELFF
j_gene: TRBJ2-6; d_gene: -; abundance: -; v_gene: TRBV2; len: 14; CDR3nt: TGTGCCAGCAAGGTGGATCCTGGGGCCAACGTCCTGACTTTC; CDR3aa: CASKVDPGANVLTF
j_gene: TRBJ1-4; d_gene: TRBD1; abundance: -; v_gene: TRBV3-1/TRBV3-2; len: 14; CDR3nt: TGTGCCAGCAACACCAGGGGGAGTAATGAAAAACTGTTTTTT; CDR3aa: CASNTRGSNEKLFF
j_gene: TRBJ2-7; d_gene: TRBD2; abundance: -; v_gene: TRBV4-1; len: 16; CDR3nt: TGCGCCAGCAGCCAAGGATGGGGTAGGGGAGGGTACGAGCAGTACTTC; CDR3aa: CASSQGWGRGGYEQYF
j_gene: TRBJ2-7; d_gene: TRBD1; abundance: -; v_gene: TRBV6-5; len: 11; CDR3nt: TGTGCCAGCGGGACAGGGAGGGAGCAGTACTTC; CDR3aa: CASGTGREQYF
j_gene: TRBJ2-5; d_gene: -; abundance: -; v_gene: TRBV7-2; len: 14; CDR3nt: TGTGCCAGCAGGCTAAACGCGGGACGGGGGACCCAGTACTTC; CDR3aa: CASRLNAGRGTQYF
j_gene: TRBJ2-5; d_gene: -; abundance: -; v_gene: TRBV12-3/TRBV12-4; len: 13; CDR3nt: TGTGCCAGCAGTTTAAGCGGCAGTAGGTCCCAGTACTTC; CDR3aa: CASSLSGSRSQYF
j_gene: TRBJ2-1; d_gene: -; abundance: -; v_gene: TRBV5-8; len: 13; CDR3nt: TGTGCCAGCAGCTTGTCCCGGGTGGGTGAGCAGTTCTTC; CDR3aa: CASSLSRVGEQFF
j_gene: TRBJ2-2; d_gene: -; abundance: -; v_gene: TRBV20-1; len: 15; CDR3nt: TGCAGTGCTCGTGACCCCTTCGCGAACACCGGGGAGCTGTTTTTT; CDR3aa: CSARDPFANTGELFF
j_gene: TRBJ1-2; d_gene: -; abundance: -; v_gene: TRBV7-2; len: 14; CDR3nt: TGTGCCAGCAGCCCCGGACCGACTAACTATGGCTACACCTTC; CDR3aa: CASSPGPTNYGYTF
j_gene: TRBJ1-2; d_gene: TRBD1; abundance: -; v_gene: TRBV7-2; len: 14; CDR3nt: TGTGCCAGCAGCTTAGCAGGGGGCAACTATGGCTACACCTTC; CDR3aa: CASSLAGGNYGYTF
j_gene: TRBJ2-1; d_gene: -; abundance: -; v_gene: TRBV29-1; len: 14; CDR3nt: TGCAGCGTCCGAGGGGGCGGGAGGATATATGAGCAGTTCTTC; CDR3aa: CSVRGGGRIYEQFF
j_gene: TRBJ2-7; d_gene: -; abundance: -; v_gene: TRBV7-2; len: 18; CDR3nt: TGTGCCAGCAGCTTAGACGTCGGAGGTTCGCTTCAGGCCTACGAGCAGTACTTC; CDR3aa: CASSLDVGGSLQAYEQYF
j_gene: TRBJ1-2; d_gene: -; abundance: -; v_gene: TRBV3-1/TRBV3-2; len: 17; CDR3nt: TGTGCCAGCAGCCCACGTATGAGCTTTGGGATCCGATATGGCTACACCTTC; CDR3aa: CASSPRMSFGIRYGYTF
j_gene: TRBJ1-4; d_gene: -; abundance: -; v_gene: TRBV19; len: 14; CDR3nt: TGTGCCAGTACTAATCTCCTTCGTGAGGAAAAACTGTTTTTT; CDR3aa: CASTNLLREEKLFF
j_gene: TRBJ2-1; d_gene: TRBD2; abundance: -; v_gene: TRBV7-9; len: 15; CDR3nt: TGTGCCAGCAGCAGGGGACTAGCGGGTTACAATGAGCAGTTCTTC; CDR3aa: CASSRGLAGYNEQFF
j_gene: TRBJ2-5; d_gene: -; abundance: -; v_gene: TRBV5-1; len: 14; CDR3nt: TGCGCCAGCAGCTTGGTACCGGGTTTTGAGACCCAGTACTTC; CDR3aa: CASSLVPGFETQYF
j_gene: TRBJ2-7; d_gene: -; abundance: -; v_gene: TRBV19; len: 19; CDR3nt: TGTGCCAGTAGTATAGATCCATTTTCTGACTACCAGGGGCCCTACGAGCAGTACTTC; CDR3aa: CASSIDPFSDYQGPYEQYF
j_gene: TRBJ1-5; d_gene: TRBD1; abundance: once; v_gene: TRBV28; len: 16; CDR3nt: TGTGCCAGCAGTTTCTTCGGACAGGGGTGGAATCAGCCCCAGCATTTT; CDR3aa: CASSFFGQGWNQPQHF
j_gene: TRBJ2-1; d_gene: -; abundance: -; v_gene: TRBV28; len: 15; CDR3nt: TGTGCCAGCAGTCCTAATGGGCCGGTACACAATGAGCAGTTCTTC; CDR3aa: CASSPNGPVHNEQFF